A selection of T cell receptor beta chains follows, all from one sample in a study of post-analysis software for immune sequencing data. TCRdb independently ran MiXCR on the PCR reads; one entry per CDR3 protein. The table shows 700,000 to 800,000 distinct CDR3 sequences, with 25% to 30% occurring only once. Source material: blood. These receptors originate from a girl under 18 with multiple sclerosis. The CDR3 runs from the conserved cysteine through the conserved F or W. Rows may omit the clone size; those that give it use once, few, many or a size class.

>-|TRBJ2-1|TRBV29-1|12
CSVDGRAHEQFF
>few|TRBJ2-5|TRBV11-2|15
CASSAGLAGLETQYF
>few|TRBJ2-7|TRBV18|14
CASSKLRESYEQYF
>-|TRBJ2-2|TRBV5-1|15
CASSLQGSNTGELFF
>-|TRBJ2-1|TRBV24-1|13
CATSEAGLNEQFF
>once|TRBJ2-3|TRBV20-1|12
CSFFRGTDTQYF
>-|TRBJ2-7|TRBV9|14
CASSVAGAGYEQYF
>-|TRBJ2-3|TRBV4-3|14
CASSQGLGADTQYF
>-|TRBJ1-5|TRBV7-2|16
CASSLARTPGDQPQHF
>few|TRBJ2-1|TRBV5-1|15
CASSRVASGSWEQFF
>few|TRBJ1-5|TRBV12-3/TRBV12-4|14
CASSLGNSNQPQHF
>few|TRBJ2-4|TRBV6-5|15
CASSQTSTPRDIQYF
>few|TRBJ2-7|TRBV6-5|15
CASSYGGGLTYEQYF
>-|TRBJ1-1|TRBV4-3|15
CASSQDWRGASEAFF
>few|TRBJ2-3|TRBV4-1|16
CASSQVTERTTDTQYF
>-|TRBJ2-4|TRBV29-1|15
CSVETGNGAKNIQYF
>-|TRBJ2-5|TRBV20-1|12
CRGRGPVRTQYF
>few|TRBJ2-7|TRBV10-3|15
CAIRTKIDGGGEQYF
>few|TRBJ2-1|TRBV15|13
CATSREGYNEQFF
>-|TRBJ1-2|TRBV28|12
CASSSIPGGYTF
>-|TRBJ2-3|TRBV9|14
CASNLGAGADTQYF
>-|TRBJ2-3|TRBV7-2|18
CASSPRDTGTESTGTQYF
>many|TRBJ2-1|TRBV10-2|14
CASSLAGGYTEQFF
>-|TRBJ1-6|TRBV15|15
CATSAYRGNNSPLHF
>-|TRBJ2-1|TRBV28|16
CASSPHGTGGYNGQFF
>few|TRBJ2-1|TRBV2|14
CASRGTSAGNEQFF
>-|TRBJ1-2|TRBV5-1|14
CASSVAGTIYGYTF
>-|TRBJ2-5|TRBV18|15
CASSPEPGQQETQYF
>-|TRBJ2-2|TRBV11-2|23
CASSLFWGALSLAGGTNTGELFF
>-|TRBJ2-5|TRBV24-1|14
CATSGPRAEETQYF
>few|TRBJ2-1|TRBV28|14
CASSFLAGYNEQFF
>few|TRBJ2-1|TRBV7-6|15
CASSWGGGRGNEQFF
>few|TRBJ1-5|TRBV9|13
CASSDRGEQPQHF
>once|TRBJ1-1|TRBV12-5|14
CASGHGINGRGAFF
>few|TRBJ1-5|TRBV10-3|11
CAIGVEQPQHF
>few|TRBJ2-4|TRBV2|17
CASSNTRDQGAKNIQYF
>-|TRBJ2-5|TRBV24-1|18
CATSDGGERTGAQETQYF
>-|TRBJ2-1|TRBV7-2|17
CASSLSSGGASYNEQFF
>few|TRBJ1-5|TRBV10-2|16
CASSDLIQGLNQPQHF
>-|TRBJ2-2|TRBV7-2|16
CASSALGAAYTGELFF
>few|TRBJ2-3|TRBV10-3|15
CAISGTSGPTDTQYF
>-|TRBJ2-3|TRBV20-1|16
CSALDRLHASTDTQYF
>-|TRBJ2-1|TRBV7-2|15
CASSLSSREGNEQFF
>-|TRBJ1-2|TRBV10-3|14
CAIHQTGGLDGYTF
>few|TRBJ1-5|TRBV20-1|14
CSARAGQGYQPQHF
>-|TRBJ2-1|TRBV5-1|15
CASSSLLAGSGEQFF